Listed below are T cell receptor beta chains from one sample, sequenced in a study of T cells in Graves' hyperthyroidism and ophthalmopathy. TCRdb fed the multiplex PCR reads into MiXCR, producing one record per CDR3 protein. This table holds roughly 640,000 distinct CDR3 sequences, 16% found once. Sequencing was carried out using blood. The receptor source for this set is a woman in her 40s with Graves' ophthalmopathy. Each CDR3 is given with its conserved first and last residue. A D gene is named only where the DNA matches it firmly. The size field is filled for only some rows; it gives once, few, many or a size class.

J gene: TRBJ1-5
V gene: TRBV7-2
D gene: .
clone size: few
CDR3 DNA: TGTGCCAGCAGCTTCGTTGTGGGGGAACAGCCCCAGCATTTT
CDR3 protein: CASSFVVGEQPQHF

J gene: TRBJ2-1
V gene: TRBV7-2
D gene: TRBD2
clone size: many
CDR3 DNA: TGTGCCAGCAGCTTACGCCCGGGACTAGCGGCCAATGAGCAGTTCTTC
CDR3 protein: CASSLRPGLAANEQFF

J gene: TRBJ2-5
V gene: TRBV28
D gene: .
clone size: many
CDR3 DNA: TGTGCCAGCAAGATCCCACAAGAGACCCAGTACTTC
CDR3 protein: CASKIPQETQYF

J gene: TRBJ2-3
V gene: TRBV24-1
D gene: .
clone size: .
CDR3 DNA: TGTGCCACCAGTGAAGGACTTCCTGGCCCAGATACGCAGTATTTT
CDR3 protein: CATSEGLPGPDTQYF

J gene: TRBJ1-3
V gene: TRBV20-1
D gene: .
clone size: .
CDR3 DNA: TGCAGTGCGGGGGGGAACTCTGAAAACACCATATATTTT
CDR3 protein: CSAGGNSENTIYF

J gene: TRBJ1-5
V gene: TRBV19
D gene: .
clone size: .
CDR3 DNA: TGTGCCAGTAGTATGCATGAGCCGATTAGCAATCAGCCCCAGCATTTT
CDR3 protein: CASSMHEPISNQPQHF

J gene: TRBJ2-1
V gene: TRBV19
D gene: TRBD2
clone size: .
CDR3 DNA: TGTGCCAGTAGTACCCTAGCGGGGGCCTTATACAATGAGCAGTTCTTC
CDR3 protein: CASSTLAGALYNEQFF

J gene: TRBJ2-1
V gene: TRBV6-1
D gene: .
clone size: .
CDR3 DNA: TGTGCCAGTCTGTCAAGGGGTTCCTACAATGAGCAGTTCTTC
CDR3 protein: CASLSRGSYNEQFF

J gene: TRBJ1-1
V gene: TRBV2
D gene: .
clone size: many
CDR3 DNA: TGTGCCAGCACCCTCCGGCGGAACACTGAAGCTTTCTTT
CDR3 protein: CASTLRRNTEAFF

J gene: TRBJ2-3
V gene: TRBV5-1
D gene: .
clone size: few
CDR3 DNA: TGCGCCAGCAGCTTGGATCCCGAGGTGGCAGATACGCAGTATTTT
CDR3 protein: CASSLDPEVADTQYF

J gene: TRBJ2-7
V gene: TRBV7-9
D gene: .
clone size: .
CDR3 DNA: TGTGCCAGCAGCTTAGCCCCAGGGGCAACCTACGAGCAGTACTTC
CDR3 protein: CASSLAPGATYEQYF

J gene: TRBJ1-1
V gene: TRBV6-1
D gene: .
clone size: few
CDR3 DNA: TGTGCCAGCAGGCCGGAGTGGGGGTCCCTTTGGAACACTGAAGCTTTCTTT
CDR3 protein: CASRPEWGSLWNTEAFF

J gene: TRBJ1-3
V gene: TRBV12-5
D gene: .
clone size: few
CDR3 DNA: TGTGCTAGTGGCTCCGGACACCAAGGTGGAAACACCATATATTTT
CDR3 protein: CASGSGHQGGNTIYF

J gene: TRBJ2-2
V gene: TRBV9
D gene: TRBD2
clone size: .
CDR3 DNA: TGTGCCAGCAGCCCCCGGGACTATCCATCCGGGGAGCTGTTTTTT
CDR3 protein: CASSPRDYPSGELFF

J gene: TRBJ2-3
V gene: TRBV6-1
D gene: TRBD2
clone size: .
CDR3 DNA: TGTGCTTCTAGAAGCGGGAGTTGGGCAGATACGCAGTATTTT
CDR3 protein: CASRSGSWADTQYF

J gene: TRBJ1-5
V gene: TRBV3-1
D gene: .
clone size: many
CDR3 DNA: TGTGCCAGCAGCCAAGGACAGCTATATAGCAATCAGCCCCAGCATTTT
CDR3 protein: CASSQGQLYSNQPQHF

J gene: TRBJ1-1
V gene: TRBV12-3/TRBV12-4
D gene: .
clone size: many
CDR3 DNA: TGTGCCAGCAGTACAGTTTTCCAAGGGAACACTGAAGCTTTCTTT
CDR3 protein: CASSTVFQGNTEAFF

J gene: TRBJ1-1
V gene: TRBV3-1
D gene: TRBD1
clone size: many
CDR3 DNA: TGTGCCAGCAGGGTGACAGGGACAAACACTGAAGCTTTCTTT
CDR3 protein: CASRVTGTNTEAFF

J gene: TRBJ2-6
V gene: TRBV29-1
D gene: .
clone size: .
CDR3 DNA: TGCAGCGTTTATGAGGGGGCTGGGGCCAACGTCCTGACTTTC
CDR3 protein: CSVYEGAGANVLTF

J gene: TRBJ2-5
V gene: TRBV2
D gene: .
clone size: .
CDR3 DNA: TGTGCCAGCAGCGGGATGGTTATCCAGTACTTC
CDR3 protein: CASSGMVIQYF

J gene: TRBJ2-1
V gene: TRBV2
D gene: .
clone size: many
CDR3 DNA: TGTGCCAGCGATCAAAGGACCATTTACAATGAGCAGTTCTTC
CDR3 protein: CASDQRTIYNEQFF

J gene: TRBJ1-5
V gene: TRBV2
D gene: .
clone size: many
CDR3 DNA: TGTGCCAGCAGTCCCTTCCATAGCAATCAGCCCCAGCATTTT
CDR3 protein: CASSPFHSNQPQHF

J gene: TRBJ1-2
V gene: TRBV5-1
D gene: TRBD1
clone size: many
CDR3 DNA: TGCGCCAGCAGCTCCGGGACAGGGAGGAGCTATGGCTACACCTTC
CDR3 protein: CASSSGTGRSYGYTF

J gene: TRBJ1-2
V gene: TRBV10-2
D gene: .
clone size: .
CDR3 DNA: TGCGCCAGTTCCAAGGGGGACGTGGGTCGGAGCTACACCTTC
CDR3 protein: CASSKGDVGRSYTF

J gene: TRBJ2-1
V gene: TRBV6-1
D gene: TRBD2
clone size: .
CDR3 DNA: TGTGCCAGCAGCCGACTAGCAATCTTCCACGAGCAGTTCTTC
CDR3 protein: CASSRLAIFHEQFF

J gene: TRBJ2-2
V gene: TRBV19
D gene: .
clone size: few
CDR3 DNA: TGTGCCAGTAGTCACGGGAACACCGGGGAGCTGTTTTTT
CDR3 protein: CASSHGNTGELFF

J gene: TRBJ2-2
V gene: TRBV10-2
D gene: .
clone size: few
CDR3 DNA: TGCGCCAGCATCAGGGGTCGAAACACCGGGGAGCTGTTTTTT
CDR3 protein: CASIRGRNTGELFF

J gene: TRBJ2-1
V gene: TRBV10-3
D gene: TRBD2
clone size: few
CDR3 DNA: TGTGCCACCAAGGATAGCGGGGGGAATGAGCAGTTCTTC
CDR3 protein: CATKDSGGNEQFF

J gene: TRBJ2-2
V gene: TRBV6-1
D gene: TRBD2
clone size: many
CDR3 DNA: TGTGCCAGCAGTTCAGCTTCCGGGACTAGCGTGAGAACCGGGGAGCTGTTTTTT
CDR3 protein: CASSSASGTSVRTGELFF

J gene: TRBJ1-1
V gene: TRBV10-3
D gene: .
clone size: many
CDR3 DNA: TGTGCCATCAGTGAGTCGACGGCAGGGGATAACACTGAAGCTTTCTTT
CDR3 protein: CAISESTAGDNTEAFF

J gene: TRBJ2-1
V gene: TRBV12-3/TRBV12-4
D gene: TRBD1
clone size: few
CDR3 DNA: TGTGCCAGCAGCGCAGCCGGGACAGGGATCGTGGATGAGCAGTTCTTC
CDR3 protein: CASSAAGTGIVDEQFF

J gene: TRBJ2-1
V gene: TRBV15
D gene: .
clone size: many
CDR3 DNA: TGTGCCACCAGCGGAAACAGGGTTTTGGGGAATGAGCAGTTCTTC
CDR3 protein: CATSGNRVLGNEQFF

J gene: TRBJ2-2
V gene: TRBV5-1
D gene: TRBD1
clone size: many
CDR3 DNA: TGCGCCAGCAGCCGGGACAGAACAAACACCGGGGAGCTGTTTTTT
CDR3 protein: CASSRDRTNTGELFF

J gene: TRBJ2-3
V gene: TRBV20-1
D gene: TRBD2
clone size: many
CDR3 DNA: TGCAGTGCTAGAGATCAGGTAGCGGGGGCAGGAGATACGCAGTATTTT
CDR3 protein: CSARDQVAGAGDTQYF

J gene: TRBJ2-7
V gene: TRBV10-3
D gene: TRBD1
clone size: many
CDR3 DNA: TGTGCCATCAGTCCGGGACAGGGGGTCGAGCAGTACTTC
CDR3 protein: CAISPGQGVEQYF

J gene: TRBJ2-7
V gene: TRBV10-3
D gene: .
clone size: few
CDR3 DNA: TGTGCCATCGCATCCAGTGGGAACCGGGACTGGTCCTCCGAGCAGTACTTC
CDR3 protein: CAIASSGNRDWSSEQYF

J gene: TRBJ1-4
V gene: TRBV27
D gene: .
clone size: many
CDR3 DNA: TGTGCCAGCAGTATCAGGGGCCTTTCGAAGAGGATAACATCTTTTAATGAAAAACTGTTTTTT
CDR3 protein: CASSIRGLSKRITSFNEKLFF